Below are 32 T cell receptor beta chains sequenced from a single sample in a study of cytomegalovirus exposure and HLA in healthy donors. Amplification used 60 Vbeta primers and 13 Jbeta primers. Generated by immunoSEQ multiplex PCR, the TCRdb table keeps only in-frame clones and is missing some. The table includes fewer than 85,000 clones, around 70% detected once. Sequenced input: PBMCs. These receptors originate from a woman aged 40-49 years in good health and CMV-seropositive.

This clone was seen a few times. The junction shows a germline mismatch at one end, possibly a read error. J is TRBJ1-1 and V is TRBV7-9, with unresolved D. CDR1 SEHNR and CDR2 FQNEAQ come from the germline V gene (reference sequence). The CDR3 totals 13 residues. The CDR3 nucleotides are TGTTCCAGCGGCCCCCCAGGATACACTGAAGCTTTCTTT. It codes for CSSGPPGYTEAFF.

The rearrangement links TRBV27 to TRBJ1-1; 7 bases are shared with TRBD1. The junction had 8 bases not matched to a gene; V was cut back by 8 bases and J by 5 bases. Germline CDR1 MNHEY, CDR2 SMNVEV (reference sequence). The CDR3 loop spans 13 amino acids. The CDR3 region has the DNA TGTGCCAGCTACAAAAACAGGGGAACTGAAGCTTTCTTT. Translated, it gives CASYKNRGTEAFF.

This chain joins TRBV10-1 and TRBJ2-7, with D unclear. The CDR3 loop spans 11 amino acids. CDR1 and CDR2 (germline): WNHNN, SYGVQD (reference sequence). V lost 10 bases, J lost 3 bases, and 10 bases lay in between. The CDR3 DNA sequence: TGCGCCAACGAGGATATCTACGAGCAGTACTTC. It translates to CANEDIYEQYF.

J is TRBJ1-1 and V is TRBV30; possible D gene TRBD1, 6 bases. Per germline, CDR1 GTSNPN and CDR2 SVGIG (reference sequence). The CDR3 consists of 11 residues. Trimming pared 3 bases from V and 10 bases from J, leaving 12 bases between. In DNA, the CDR3 is TGTGCCTGGAGGAGCGGGGGGCGAGCTTTCTTT. As protein: CAWRSGGRAFF.

The genes are TRBV28 and TRBJ1-2; unclear D gene. The CDR3 consists of 16 residues. V shed 10 bases and J shed 2 bases, with 23 bases lying between them. Germline CDR1 reads MDHEN; CDR2 reads SYDVKM. The CDR3 here is CATMADRGKLNYGYTF. The CDR3, as DNA: TGTGCCACCATGGCGGACCGGGGAAAACTAAACTATGGCTACACCTTC.

The V gene is TRBV30, the J gene TRBJ2-2, with 14 bases fitting TRBD2. The CDR3 totals 16 residues. Germline CDR1 GTSNPN, CDR2 SVGIG (reference sequence). V shed 7 bases, J shed 5 bases, and the junction held 9 bases outside the gene matches. CDR3 bases: TGTGCCTCTAAAGGGACTAGCGGGAGTTGGACCGGGGAGCTGTTTTTT. This encodes CASKGTSGSWTGELFF. Full variable domain (outside the CDR3, taken from reference TRBV30 and TRBJ2-2): SQTIHQWPATLVQPVGSPLSLECTVEGTSNPNLYWYRQAAGRGLQLLFYSVGIGQISSEVPQNLSASRPQDRQFILSSKKLLLSDSGFYLCASKGTSGSWTGELFFGEGSRLTVL.

This rearrangement joins TRBV7-2 to TRBJ2-2; TRBD2 aligns across 7 bases. Germline CDR1 SGHTA, CDR2 FQGNSA. Unmatched junction bases numbered 8, after V lost 1 base and J lost 3 bases. The CDR3 runs to 17 residues. CDR3 sequence (DNA): TGTGCCAGCAGCTTAGACGTGGGAGGGCCTTACACCGGGGAGCTGTTTTTT. Protein product: CASSLDVGGPYTGELFF.

The chain recombines TRBV7-9 with TRBJ2-7; no firm D call. The germline V gene encodes CDR1 SEHNR and CDR2 FQNEAQ (reference sequence). The CDR3 is 13 residues long. The ends were cut back, 2 bases at V and 1 base at J, with 6 bases in the middle. The CDR3 spells CASSLQDSYEQYF. The CDR3 region has the DNA TGTGCCAGCAGCTTACAGGATTCCTACGAGCAGTACTTC.

V and J are TRBV25-1 and TRBJ1-5, with no clear D. CDR1 is MGHDK and CDR2 is SYGVNS in the germline V gene. Trimming cost V 3 bases and J 4 bases, with 4 bases left between them. This CDR3 is 12 amino acids long. The CDR3 coding sequence is TGTGCCAGCAGTGATTATAATCAGCCCCAGCATTTT. It yields the protein CASSDYNQPQHF.

This rearrangement joins TRBV19 to TRBJ2-7, with TRBD1 matching over 9 bases. The ends lost 5 bases at V and 2 bases at J; junction bases unmatched: 4. Per germline, CDR1 LNHDA and CDR2 SQIVND (reference sequence). CDR3 length equals 14 residues. This chain's CDR3 is CASSSGTGTYEQYF. In DNA, the CDR3 is TGTGCCAGTAGTTCCGGGACAGGGACCTACGAGCAGTACTTC.

This rearrangement joins TRBV7-6 to TRBJ1-1, with D perhaps TRBD1 (5 bases). The CDR3 extends over 16 amino acids. Trimming shortened V by 5 bases and J by 4 bases, and 20 bases separated the two germline ends. In germline, CDR1 is SGHVS, CDR2 FNYEAQ. The CDR3 protein is CASSGGAGESSTEAFF. CDR3 sequence (DNA): TGTGCCAGCAGCGGTGGGGCAGGCGAGTCGAGCACTGAAGCTTTCTTT.

This rearrangement joins TRBV15 to TRBJ1-1; TRBD1 matches at 8 bases. CDR1 is LNHNV, CDR2 YYDKDF, per germline (reference sequence). The V gene end was trimmed by 0 bases and the J gene end by 11 bases; junction bases not matched to a gene: 5. The length of the CDR3 is 13 residues. CDR3 coding DNA: TGTGCCACCAGCAGAGATCAGGACAGGGAGGCTTTCTTT. Protein: CATSRDQDREAFF.

This clone has at least ten counts. The chain employs TRBV5-5 and TRBJ2-7; 8 bases align to TRBD1. The CDR3 is made up of 14 amino acids. CDR1 is SGHKS, CDR2 YYEKEE, per germline (reference sequence). The V and J ends lost 3 bases and 2 bases, in that order; junction bases with no gene match: 4. The CDR3 here is CASSYQQGAYEQYF. CDR3 bases: TGTGCCAGCAGCTACCAACAGGGGGCCTACGAGCAGTACTTC.

This chain joins TRBV5-1 and TRBJ2-2; 12 nucleotides agree with TRBD2. The germline V gene has CDR1 SGHRS and CDR2 YFSETQ. V shed 2 bases and J 1 base; nucleotides not matched to a gene: 6. The CDR3 contains 18 residues. The DNA of the CDR3 is TGCGCCAGCAGCTTATGGCTAGCGGGAGGGGAGAACACCGGGGAGCTGTTTTTT. Translated: CASSLWLAGGENTGELFF.

J is TRBJ2-5 and V is TRBV10-2, with a possible D match to TRBD1 (6 bases). Germline CDR1 WSHSY, CDR2 SAAADI. Trimming shortened V by 5 bases and J by 5 bases, and 15 bases separated the two germline ends. The CDR3 totals 14 residues. The CDR3 reads CASSQTGSQETQYF. The CDR3 DNA sequence: TGCGCCAGCAGTCAAACAGGGAGTCAGGAGACCCAGTACTTC.

V gene TRBV5-1 combines with J gene TRBJ2-1, with 15 bases lining up with TRBD2. The CDR3 is 19 amino acids. Germline CDR1 reads SGHRS; CDR2 reads YFSETQ. J gave up 8 bases and V 1 base, and 13 bases lay outside the gene matches. The chain's CDR3 is CASSLMGFQRTSGRDEQFF. The CDR3 DNA reads TGCGCCAGCAGCTTGATGGGGTTTCAAAGGACTAGCGGGAGGGATGAGCAGTTCTTC.

This chain links TRBV4-3 with TRBJ2-1; weak D call: TRBD2 (7 bases). The CDR3 spans 19 residues. CDR1 is LGHNA and CDR2 is YSLEER in the germline V gene. Trimming removed 0 bases from V and 2 bases from J, with 20 bases in between. The CDR3, as DNA: TGCGCCAGCAGCCAAGATATGGGAGGGGGGAGCGGGGCCTACAATGAGCAGTTCTTC. Translated: CASSQDMGGGSGAYNEQFF.

The V call is TRBV7-9, the J call TRBJ2-5; no reliable D call. Per germline, CDR1 SEHNR and CDR2 FQNEAQ (reference sequence). The CDR3 runs to 13 residues. The ends were cut back, 5 bases at V and 2 bases at J, with 9 bases in the middle. DNA of the CDR3: TGTGCCAGCAGCAAGCAGGTACAAGAGACCCAGTACTTC. This sequence encodes CASSKQVQETQYF.

The chain uses TRBV6-5 and TRBJ1-1, with a tentative D call TRBD1 (5 bases). V dropped 5 bases and J dropped 1 base, with 8 bases sitting between them. The CDR3 length is 13 residues. CDR1 MNHEY and CDR2 SVGAGI come from the germline V gene. The CDR3 nucleotides read TGTGCCAGCAGTCAGACAGCGAACACTGAAGCTTTCTTT. Translating gives CASSQTANTEAFF.

This clone has just a few counts. J is TRBJ1-5 and V is TRBV4-3; TRBD1 aligns across 7 bases. Germline V gene sequence: CDR1 LGHNA, CDR2 YSLEER. The CDR3 has 15 amino acids. V shed 0 bases and J 7 bases; nucleotides not matched to a gene: 6. For the CDR3, the DNA is TGCGCCAGCAGCCAAGATTTGGCAGGGGGACAGCCCCAGCATTTT. Translating it yields CASSQDLAGGQPQHF.

The chain carries TRBV7-2 and TRBJ1-5, with 7 bases lining up with TRBD1. J was trimmed by 4 bases and V by 0 bases; bases with no gene match: 3. CDR1 is SGHTA, CDR2 FQGNSA, per germline. The CDR3 runs to 15 residues. The CDR3 protein is CASSLAGTANQPQHF. The CDR3 DNA is TGTGCCAGCAGCTTAGCCGGGACAGCTAATCAGCCCCAGCATTTT.

The chain employs TRBV21-1 and TRBJ2-7; the table gives TRBD1 as D, unverified against the DNA. TRBV21-1 is a known pseudogene. CDR3 length equals 11 residues. This CDR3 reads CASIQIYEQYF. For the CDR3, the DNA is TGTGCCAGCATCCAGATCTACGAGCAGTACTTC.

CDR3 amino acids: CASSAGTGLYNEQFF. The DNA of the CDR3 is TGTGCCAGCAGCGCCGGGACAGGACTCTACAATGAGCAGTTCTTC. The genes are TRBV7-2 and TRBJ2-1, with 8 positions matching TRBD1. CDR1 and CDR2 from the germline V gene are SGHTA and FQGNSA. The CDR3 is 15 residues long. Germline trimming cut 5 bases from V and 3 bases from J; bases unmatched to any gene: 6.

This clone showed up just once. J is TRBJ2-1 and V is TRBV10-3, with D possibly matching TRBD2 (5 bases). CDR1 is ENHRY and CDR2 is SYGVKD in the germline V gene. Trimming cost V 0 bases and J 9 bases, with 12 bases left between them. The CDR3 runs to 14 residues. The CDR3 DNA reads TGTGCCATCAGTGAGTCGATCGGAAGCGGTGAGCAGTTCTTC. Protein: CAISESIGSGEQFF.

The chain links TRBV4-1 to TRBJ2-7; maybe TRBD1 (6 bases). Germline lookup yields CDR1 MGHRA and CDR2 YSYEKL. The V gene lost 3 bases and the J gene lost 6 bases, with 12 bases spanning the gap. This CDR3 comprises 13 residues. The CDR3 loop reads CASSQTRTAEQYF. DNA for the CDR3: TGCGCCAGCAGCCAGACTCGGACAGCCGAGCAGTACTTC.

The chain uses TRBV2 and TRBJ1-1, with 8 bases fitting TRBD1. The CDR3 consists of 14 residues. V shed 6 bases, J shed 2 bases, and the junction held 5 bases outside the gene matches. Germline V CDR1 and CDR2: SNHLY, FYNNEI. The CDR3 sequence is CASRMTGVNTEAFF. In DNA, the CDR3 is TGTGCCAGCAGAATGACAGGGGTAAACACTGAAGCTTTCTTT.

The V call is TRBV4-3, the J call TRBJ2-7; a possible D gene is TRBD1 (6 bases). The CDR3 runs 16 residues. Trimming took off 0 bases at V and 6 bases at J, with 18 bases between the two ends. The V gene's germline CDR1 is LGHNA and CDR2 YSLEER. CDR3 protein: CASSQERGWSIGEQYF. CDR3 DNA: TGCGCCAGCAGCCAAGAGAGGGGGTGGTCTATAGGCGAGCAGTACTTC.

The chain carries TRBV7-9 and TRBJ1-2; tentatively, D is TRBD1 (6 bases). V was pared by 2 bases and J by 5 bases, with 15 bases between. The CDR3 sequence is 15 residues long. CDR1 SEHNR and CDR2 FQNEAQ come from the germline V gene (reference sequence). This CDR3 is CASSLSWTAEYGYTF. In DNA, the CDR3 is TGTGCCAGCAGCTTATCATGGACAGCAGAGTATGGCTACACCTTC.

The gene calls are TRBV19 and TRBJ1-5; tentatively, D is TRBD1 (6 bases). V was trimmed by 7 bases and J by 2 bases, leaving 9 bases between them. The CDR3 loop spans 13 amino acids. Germline V lookup: CDR1 LNHDA, CDR2 SQIVND (reference sequence). The CDR3 DNA is TGTGCCAGTATGGCAGGGGGCAATCAGCCCCAGCATTTT. It translates to CASMAGGNQPQHF. Drawing the rest from reference TRBV19 and TRBJ1-5, the complete variable domain is DGGITQSPKYLFRKEGQNVTLSCEQNLNHDAMYWYRQDPGQGLRLIYYSQIVNDFQKGDIAEGYSVSREKKESFPLTVTSAQKNPTAFYLCASMAGGNQPQHFGDGTRLSIL.

This chain joins TRBV5-1 and TRBJ2-1, with D unresolved. V gave up 0 bases and J gave up 0 bases, with 10 bases separating them. The CDR3 runs to 16 residues. The germline V gene has CDR1 SGHRS and CDR2 YFSETQ. The CDR3 DNA reads as TGCGCCAGCAGCTTGGGGCAAGTTAACTCCTACAATGAGCAGTTCTTC. Amino acids: CASSLGQVNSYNEQFF.

The genes are TRBV28 and TRBJ1-5; D uncertain. The germline V gene has CDR1 MDHEN and CDR2 SYDVKM. The CDR3 is made up of 12 amino acids. Trimming stripped 7 bases from V and 3 bases from J, with 7 bases between. The CDR3 DNA is TGTGCCAGCAAAGCGGTCAATCAGCCCCAGCATTTT. It is translated as CASKAVNQPQHF. Filled out from reference TRBV28 and TRBJ1-5, the complete variable domain reads DVKVTQSSRYLVKRTGEKVFLECVQDMDHENMFWYRQDPGLGLRLIYFSYDVKMKEKGDIPEGYSVSREKKERFSLILESASTNQTSMYLCASKAVNQPQHFGDGTRLSIL.

This chain links TRBV4-1 with TRBJ1-4; no clear D gene. This CDR3 has 20 residues. Trimming removed 0 bases from V and 0 bases from J, with 20 bases in between. Germline loops: CDR1 MGHRA, CDR2 YSYEKL. The CDR3 DNA sequence: TGCGCCAGCAGCCAAGAAAGGCCCCGGGTCTTTGAAGCAACTAATGAAAAACTGTTTTTT. Amino acids: CASSQERPRVFEATNEKLFF.